This entry is about one T cell receptor (beta chain). The method was immunoSEQ multiplex PCR; TCRdb's version includes in-frame clones alone and lacks a portion of them. The sample shows under 70,000 clones, around 91% of them seen only once. V lost 5 bases and J 5 bases, leaving 10 bases between the germline ends. The germline gives CDR1 SGHTA, CDR2 FQGTGA. CDR3 length: 13 amino acids. This entry belongs to a study of blood T cell repertoires in COVID-19. The sample was peripheral blood. The rearrangement joins TRBV7-3 to TRBJ2-1; D perhaps matches TRBD1 (5 bases). This clonotype was sampled from a man aged 55 to 70 with active COVID-19. The CDR3 here is CASSLTVDNEQFF. DNA of the CDR3: TGTGCCAGCAGCCTGACAGTAGACAATGAGCAGTTCTTC.